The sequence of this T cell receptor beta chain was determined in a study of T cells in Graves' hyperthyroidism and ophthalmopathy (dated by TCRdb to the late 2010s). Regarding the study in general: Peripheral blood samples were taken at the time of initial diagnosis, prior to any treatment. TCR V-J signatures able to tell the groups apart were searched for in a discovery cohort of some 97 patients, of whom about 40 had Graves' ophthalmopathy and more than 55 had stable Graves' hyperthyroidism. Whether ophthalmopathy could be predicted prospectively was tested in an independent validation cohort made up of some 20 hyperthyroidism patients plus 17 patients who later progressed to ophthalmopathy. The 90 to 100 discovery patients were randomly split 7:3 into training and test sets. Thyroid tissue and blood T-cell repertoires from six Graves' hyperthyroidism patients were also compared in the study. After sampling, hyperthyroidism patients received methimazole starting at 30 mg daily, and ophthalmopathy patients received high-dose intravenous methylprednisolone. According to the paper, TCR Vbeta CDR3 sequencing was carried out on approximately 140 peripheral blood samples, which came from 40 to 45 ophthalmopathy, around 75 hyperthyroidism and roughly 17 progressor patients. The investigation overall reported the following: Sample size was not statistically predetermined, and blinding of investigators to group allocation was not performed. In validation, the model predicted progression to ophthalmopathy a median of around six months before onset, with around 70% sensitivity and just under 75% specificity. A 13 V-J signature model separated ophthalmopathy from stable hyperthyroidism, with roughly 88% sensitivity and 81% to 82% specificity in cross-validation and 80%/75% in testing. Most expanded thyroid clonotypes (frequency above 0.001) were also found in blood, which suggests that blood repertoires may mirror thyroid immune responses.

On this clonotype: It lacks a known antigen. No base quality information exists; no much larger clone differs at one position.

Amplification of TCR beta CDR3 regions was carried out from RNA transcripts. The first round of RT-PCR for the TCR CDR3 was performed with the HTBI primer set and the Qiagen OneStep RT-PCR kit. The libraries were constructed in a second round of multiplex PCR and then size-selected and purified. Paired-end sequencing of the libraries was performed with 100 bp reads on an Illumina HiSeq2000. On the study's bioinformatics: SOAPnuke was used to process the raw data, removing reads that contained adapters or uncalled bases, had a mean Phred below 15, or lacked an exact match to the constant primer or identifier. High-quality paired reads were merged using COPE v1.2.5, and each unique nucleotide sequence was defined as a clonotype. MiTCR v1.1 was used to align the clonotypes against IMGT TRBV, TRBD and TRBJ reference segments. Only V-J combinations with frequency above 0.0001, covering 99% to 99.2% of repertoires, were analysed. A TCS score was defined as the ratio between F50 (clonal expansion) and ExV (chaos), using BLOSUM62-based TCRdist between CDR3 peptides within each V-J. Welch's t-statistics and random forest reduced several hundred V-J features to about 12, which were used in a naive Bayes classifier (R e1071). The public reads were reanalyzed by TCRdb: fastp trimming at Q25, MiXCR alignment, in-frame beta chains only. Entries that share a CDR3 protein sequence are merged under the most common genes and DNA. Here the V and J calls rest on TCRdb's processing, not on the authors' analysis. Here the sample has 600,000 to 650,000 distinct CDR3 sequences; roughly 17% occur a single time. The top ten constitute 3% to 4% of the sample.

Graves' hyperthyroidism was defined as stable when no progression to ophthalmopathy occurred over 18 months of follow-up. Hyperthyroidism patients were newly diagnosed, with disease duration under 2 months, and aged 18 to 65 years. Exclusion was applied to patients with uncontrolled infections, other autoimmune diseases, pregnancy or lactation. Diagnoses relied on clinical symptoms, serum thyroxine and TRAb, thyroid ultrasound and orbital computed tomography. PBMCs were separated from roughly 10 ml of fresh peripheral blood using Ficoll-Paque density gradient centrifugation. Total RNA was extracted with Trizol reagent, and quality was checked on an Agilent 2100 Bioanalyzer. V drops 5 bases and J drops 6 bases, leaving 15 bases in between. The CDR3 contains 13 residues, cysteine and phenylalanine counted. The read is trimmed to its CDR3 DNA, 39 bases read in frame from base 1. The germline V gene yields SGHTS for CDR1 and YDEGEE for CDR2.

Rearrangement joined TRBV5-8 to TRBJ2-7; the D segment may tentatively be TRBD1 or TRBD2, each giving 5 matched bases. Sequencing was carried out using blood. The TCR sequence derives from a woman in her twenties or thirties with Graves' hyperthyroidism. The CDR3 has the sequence CASRRNRDPEQYF. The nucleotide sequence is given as TGTGCCAGCAGACGGAACCGGGACCCCGAGCAGTACTTC.